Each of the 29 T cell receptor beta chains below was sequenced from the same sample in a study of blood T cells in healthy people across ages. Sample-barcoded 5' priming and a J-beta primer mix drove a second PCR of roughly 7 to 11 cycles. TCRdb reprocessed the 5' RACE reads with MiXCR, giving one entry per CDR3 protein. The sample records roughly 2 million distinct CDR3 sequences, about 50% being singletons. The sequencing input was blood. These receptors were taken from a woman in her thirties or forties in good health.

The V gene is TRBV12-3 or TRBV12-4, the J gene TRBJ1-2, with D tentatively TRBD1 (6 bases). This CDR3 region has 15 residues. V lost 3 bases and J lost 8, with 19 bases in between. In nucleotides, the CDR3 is TGTGCCAGCAGTTTGGGACAAGTGCCCCGTCGGGGCTACACCTTC. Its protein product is CASSLGQVPRRGYTF.

CDR3 sequence reads: CSAPMGEQYF. CDR3 sequence (DNA): TGCAGTGCCCCGATGGGCGAGCAGTACTTC. The chain recombines TRBV20-1 with TRBJ2-7; the D is unclear. Germline V lookup: CDR1 DFQATT, CDR2 SNEGSKA (reference sequence). The CDR3 has 10 amino acids. The V gene lost 6 bases and the J gene lost 6 bases, with 9 bases spanning the gap.

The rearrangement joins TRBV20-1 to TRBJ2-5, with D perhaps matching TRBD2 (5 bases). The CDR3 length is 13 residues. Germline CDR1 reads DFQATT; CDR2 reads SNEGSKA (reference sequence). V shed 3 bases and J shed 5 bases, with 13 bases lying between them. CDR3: CSASIPGWETQYF. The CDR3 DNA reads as TGCAGTGCTAGTATTCCGGGGTGGGAGACCCAGTACTTC.

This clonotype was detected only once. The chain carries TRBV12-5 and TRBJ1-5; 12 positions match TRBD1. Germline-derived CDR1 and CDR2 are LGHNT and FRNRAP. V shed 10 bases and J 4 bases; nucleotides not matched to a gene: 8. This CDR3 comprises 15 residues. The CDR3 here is CATGTGGDRNQPQHF. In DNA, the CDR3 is TGTGCTACCGGGACAGGGGGCGACAGGAATCAGCCCCAGCATTTT.

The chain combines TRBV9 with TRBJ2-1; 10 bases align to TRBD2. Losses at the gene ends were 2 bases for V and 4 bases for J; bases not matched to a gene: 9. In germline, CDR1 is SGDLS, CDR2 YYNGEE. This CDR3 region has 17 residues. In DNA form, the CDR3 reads TGTGCCAGCAGCGTGTCCTCCCTAGCGGGGGTTTACAATGAGCAGTTCTTC. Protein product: CASSVSSLAGVYNEQFF.

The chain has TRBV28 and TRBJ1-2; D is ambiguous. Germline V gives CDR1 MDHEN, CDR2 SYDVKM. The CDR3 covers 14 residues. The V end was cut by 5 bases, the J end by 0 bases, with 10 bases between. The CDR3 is CASSPANTNYGYTF. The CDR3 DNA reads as TGTGCCAGCAGTCCAGCCAACACTAACTATGGCTACACCTTC.

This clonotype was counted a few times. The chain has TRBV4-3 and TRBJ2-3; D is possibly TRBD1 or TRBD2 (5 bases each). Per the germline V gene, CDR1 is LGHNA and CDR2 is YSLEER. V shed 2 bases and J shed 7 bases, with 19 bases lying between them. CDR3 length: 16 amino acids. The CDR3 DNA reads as TGCGCCAGCAGCCAATCGCTCGGGACCGCCTTGAATACGCAGTATTTT. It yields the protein CASSQSLGTALNTQYF.

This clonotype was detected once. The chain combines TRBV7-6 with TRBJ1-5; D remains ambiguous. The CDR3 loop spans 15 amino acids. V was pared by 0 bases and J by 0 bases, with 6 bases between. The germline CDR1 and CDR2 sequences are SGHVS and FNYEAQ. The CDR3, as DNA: TGTGCCAGCAGCTTAGCAGAGTATAGCAATCAGCCCCAGCATTTT. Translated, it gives CASSLAEYSNQPQHF.

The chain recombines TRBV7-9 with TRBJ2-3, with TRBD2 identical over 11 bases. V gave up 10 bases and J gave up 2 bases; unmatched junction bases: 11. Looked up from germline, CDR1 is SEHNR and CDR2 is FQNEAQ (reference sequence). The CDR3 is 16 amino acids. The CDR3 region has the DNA TGTGCCACCATACTTGTAGCGGGGGGGATCACAGATACGCAGTATTTT. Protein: CATILVAGGITDTQYF.

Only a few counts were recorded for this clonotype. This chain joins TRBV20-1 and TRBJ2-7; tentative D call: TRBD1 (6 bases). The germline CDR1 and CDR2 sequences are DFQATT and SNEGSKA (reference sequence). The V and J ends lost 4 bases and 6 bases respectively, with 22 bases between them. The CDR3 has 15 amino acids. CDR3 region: CSATHPSRGTFEQYF. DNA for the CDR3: TGCAGTGCTACCCATCCGTCGAGGGGGACATTCGAGCAGTACTTC.

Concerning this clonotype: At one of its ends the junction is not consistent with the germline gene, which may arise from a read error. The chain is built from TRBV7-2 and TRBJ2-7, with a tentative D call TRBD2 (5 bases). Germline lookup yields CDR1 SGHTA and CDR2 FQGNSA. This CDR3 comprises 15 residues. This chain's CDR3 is CASSPRAAASYERYF. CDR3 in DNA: TGTGCCAGCAGCCCGCGGGCAGCGGCCTCCTACGAGCGGTACTTC. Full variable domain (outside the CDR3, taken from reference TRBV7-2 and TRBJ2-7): GAGVSQSPSNKVTEKGKDVELRCDPISGHTALYWYRQSLGQGLEFLIYFQGNSAPDKSGLPSDRFSAERTGGSVSTLTIQRTQQEDSAVYLCASSPRAAASYERYFGPGTRLTVT.

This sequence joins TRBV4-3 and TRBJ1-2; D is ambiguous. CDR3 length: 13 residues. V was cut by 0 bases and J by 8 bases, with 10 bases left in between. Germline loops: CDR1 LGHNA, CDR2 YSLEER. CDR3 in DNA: TGCGCCAGCAGCCAAGATATTTATTGGGGCTACACCTTC. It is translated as CASSQDIYWGYTF.

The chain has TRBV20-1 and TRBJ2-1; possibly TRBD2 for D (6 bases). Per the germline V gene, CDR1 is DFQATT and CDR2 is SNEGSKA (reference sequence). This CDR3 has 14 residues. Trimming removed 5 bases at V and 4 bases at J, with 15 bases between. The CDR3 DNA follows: TGCAGTGCTGGGGCTGCGGGGCAGTACAATGAGCAGTTCTTC. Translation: CSAGAAGQYNEQFF.

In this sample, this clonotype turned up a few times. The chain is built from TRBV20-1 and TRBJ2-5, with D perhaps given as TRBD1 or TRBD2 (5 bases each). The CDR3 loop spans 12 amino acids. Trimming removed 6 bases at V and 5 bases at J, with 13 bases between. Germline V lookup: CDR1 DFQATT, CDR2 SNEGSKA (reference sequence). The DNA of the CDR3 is TGCAGTGCAGGGACCTACCGGGAGACCCAGTACTTC. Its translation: CSAGTYRETQYF.

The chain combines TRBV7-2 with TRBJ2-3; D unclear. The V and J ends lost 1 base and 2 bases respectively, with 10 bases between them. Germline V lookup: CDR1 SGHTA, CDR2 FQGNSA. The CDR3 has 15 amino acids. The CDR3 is CASSLGPRPTDTQYF. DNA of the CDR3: TGTGCCAGCAGCTTAGGACCCCGCCCCACAGATACGCAGTATTTT.

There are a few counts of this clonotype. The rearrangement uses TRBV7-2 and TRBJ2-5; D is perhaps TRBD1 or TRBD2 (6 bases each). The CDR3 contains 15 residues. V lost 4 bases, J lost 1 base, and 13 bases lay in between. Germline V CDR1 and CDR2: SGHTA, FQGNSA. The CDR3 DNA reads TGTGCCAGCAGCTCCCCCGGGGGCACCCAAGAGACCCAGTACTTC. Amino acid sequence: CASSSPGGTQETQYF. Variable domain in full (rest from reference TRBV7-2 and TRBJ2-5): GAGVSQSPSNKVTEKGKDVELRCDPISGHTALYWYRQSLGQGLEFLIYFQGNSAPDKSGLPSDRFSAERTGGSVSTLTIQRTQQEDSAVYLCASSSPGGTQETQYFGPGTRLLVL.

DNA for the CDR3: TGTGCCAGCAGTTGGGACTATTACGAGCAGTACTTC. Translating gives CASSWDYYEQYF. The genes are TRBV12-3 or TRBV12-4 and TRBJ2-7; TRBD2 agrees at 7 bases. The CDR3 loop spans 12 amino acids. J was trimmed by 4 bases and V by 4 bases; bases with no gene match: 1.

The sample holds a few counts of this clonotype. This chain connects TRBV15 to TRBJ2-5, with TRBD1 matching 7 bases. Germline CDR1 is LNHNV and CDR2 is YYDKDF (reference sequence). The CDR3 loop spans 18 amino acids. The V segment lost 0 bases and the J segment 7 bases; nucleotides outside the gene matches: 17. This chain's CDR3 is CATSRDFPAQGREATQYF. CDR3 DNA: TGTGCCACCAGCAGAGATTTCCCCGCACAGGGGAGAGAAGCGACCCAGTACTTC. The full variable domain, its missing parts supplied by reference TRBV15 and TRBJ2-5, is DAMVIQNPRYQVTQFGKPVTLSCSQTLNHNVMYWYQQKSSQAPKLLFHYYDKDFNNEADTPDNFQSRRPNTSFCFLDIRSPGLGDTAMYLCATSRDFPAQGREATQYFGPGTRLLVL.

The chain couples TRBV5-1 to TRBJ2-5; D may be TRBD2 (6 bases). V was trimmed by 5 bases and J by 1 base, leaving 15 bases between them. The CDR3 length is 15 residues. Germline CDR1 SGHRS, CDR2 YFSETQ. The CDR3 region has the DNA TGCGCCAGCAGTCTCGCCTCGACTAGCCAAGAGACCCAGTACTTC. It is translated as CASSLASTSQETQYF.

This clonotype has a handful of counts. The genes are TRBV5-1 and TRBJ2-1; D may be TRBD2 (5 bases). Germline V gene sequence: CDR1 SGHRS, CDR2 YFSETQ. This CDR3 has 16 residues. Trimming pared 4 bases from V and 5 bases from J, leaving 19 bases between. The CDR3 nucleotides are TGCGCCAGCAGCCCAGGAACTAGTACCGGGCACAATGAGCAGTTCTTC. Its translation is CASSPGTSTGHNEQFF.

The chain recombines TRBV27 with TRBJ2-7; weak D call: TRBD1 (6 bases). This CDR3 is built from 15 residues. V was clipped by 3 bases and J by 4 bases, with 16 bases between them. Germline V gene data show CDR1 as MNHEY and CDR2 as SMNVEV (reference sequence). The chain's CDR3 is CASSFRGSGLYEQYF. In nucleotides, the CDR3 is TGTGCCAGCAGTTTTAGGGGGTCCGGACTTTACGAGCAGTACTTC.

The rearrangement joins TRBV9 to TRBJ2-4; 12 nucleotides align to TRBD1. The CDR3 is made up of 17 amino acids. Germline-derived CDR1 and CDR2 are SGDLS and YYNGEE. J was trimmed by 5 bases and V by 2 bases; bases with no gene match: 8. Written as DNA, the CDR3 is TGTGCCAGCAGCGTTGGCGGGACAGGGGGCTTCGAAAACATTCAGTACTTC. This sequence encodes CASSVGGTGGFENIQYF.

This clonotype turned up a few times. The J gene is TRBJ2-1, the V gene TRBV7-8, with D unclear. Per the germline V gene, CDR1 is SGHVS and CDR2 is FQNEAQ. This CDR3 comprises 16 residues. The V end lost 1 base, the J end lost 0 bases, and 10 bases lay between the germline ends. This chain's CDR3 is CASSLDEFRSYNEQFF. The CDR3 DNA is TGTGCCAGCAGCTTAGACGAGTTCCGCTCCTACAATGAGCAGTTCTTC.

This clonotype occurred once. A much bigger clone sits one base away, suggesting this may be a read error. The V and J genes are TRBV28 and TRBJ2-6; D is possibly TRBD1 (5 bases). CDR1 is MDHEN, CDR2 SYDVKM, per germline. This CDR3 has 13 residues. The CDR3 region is CASTGPGANVPTF. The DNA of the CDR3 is TGTGCCAGTACAGGCCCTGGGGCCAACGTCCCGACTTTC.

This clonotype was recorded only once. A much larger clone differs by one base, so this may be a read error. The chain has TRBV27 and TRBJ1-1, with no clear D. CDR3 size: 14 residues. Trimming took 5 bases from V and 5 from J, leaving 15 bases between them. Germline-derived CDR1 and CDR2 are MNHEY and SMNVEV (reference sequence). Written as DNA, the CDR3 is TGTGCCAGCAGTAAGGCGGGCGTGGGGACTGAAGCTTTCTTT. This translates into CASSKAGVGTEAFF.

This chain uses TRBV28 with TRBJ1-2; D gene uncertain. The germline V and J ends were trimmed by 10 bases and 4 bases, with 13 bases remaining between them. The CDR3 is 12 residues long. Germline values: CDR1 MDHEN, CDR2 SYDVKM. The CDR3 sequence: CATLRTPYGYTF. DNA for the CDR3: TGTGCCACCCTGAGGACTCCCTATGGCTACACCTTC.

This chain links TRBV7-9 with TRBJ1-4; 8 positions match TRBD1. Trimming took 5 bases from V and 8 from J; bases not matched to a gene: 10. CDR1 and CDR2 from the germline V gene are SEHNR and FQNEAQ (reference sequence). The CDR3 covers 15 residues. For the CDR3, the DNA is TGTGCCAGCAGCCCCGTCAGGGGGCGTAACGAAAAACTGTTTTTT. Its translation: CASSPVRGRNEKLFF.

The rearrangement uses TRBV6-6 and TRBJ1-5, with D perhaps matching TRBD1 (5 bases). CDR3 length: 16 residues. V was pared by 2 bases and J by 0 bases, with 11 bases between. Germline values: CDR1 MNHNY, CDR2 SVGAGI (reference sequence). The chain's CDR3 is CASSYGREPSNQPQHF. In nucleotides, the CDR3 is TGTGCCAGCAGTTACGGCAGGGAACCTAGCAATCAGCCCCAGCATTTT.

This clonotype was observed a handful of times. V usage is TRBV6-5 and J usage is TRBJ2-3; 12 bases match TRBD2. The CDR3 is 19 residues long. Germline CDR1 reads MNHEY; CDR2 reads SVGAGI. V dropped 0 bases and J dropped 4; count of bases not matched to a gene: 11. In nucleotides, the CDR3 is TGTGCCAGCAGTTACTCGAACCCTAGCGGGGGGGCTGAGTCAGATACGCAGTATTTT. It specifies CASSYSNPSGGAESDTQYF.